One and the same sample provided the 8 T cell receptor beta chains below, sequenced in a study of shared clonotypes between healthy human individuals. Method: immunoSEQ multiplex PCR; TCRdb's copy keeps in-frame clones and lacks some. The sample shows a few million clones, 90% to 95% of them seen only once. The material sequenced was naive CD4+ T cells sorted from blood. Subset of the sample: CD45RA+ positively selected. Receptor source: a man aged 18-30 years in good health.

This clone has only one observation. This chain links TRBV15 with TRBJ1-2, with D perhaps TRBD1 (6 bases). The CDR3 runs 15 residues. CDR1 and CDR2 from the germline V gene are LNHNV and YYDKDF (reference sequence). V was pared by 0 bases and J by 8 bases, with 16 bases between. CDR3 region: CATSRDLDSPGGYTF. DNA of the CDR3: TGTGCCACCAGCAGAGATTTGGACAGCCCGGGGGGCTACACCTTC.

The gene calls are TRBV9 and TRBJ2-1; D is ambiguous. Trimming left V 0 bases short and J 0 bases short, with 10 bases between. This CDR3 has 16 amino acids. Germline CDR1 and CDR2: SGDLS and YYNGEE. The CDR3 region is CASSVAPTSSYNEQFF. In DNA, the CDR3 is TGTGCCAGCAGCGTAGCCCCAACCAGCTCCTACAATGAGCAGTTCTTC.

The rearrangement joins TRBV6-5 to TRBJ2-4, with 7 bases fitting TRBD2. The trim removed 0 bases at V and 1 base at J, leaving 3 bases unmatched. This CDR3 comprises 16 residues. Germline lookup yields CDR1 MNHEY and CDR2 SVGAGI. This CDR3 reads CASSYSGAGAKNIQYF. The CDR3 coding sequence is TGTGCCAGCAGTTACTCCGGAGCGGGGGCCAAAAACATTCAGTACTTC.

This sequence joins TRBV9 and TRBJ1-5; D gene unclear. Deletions cut 4 bases from V and 5 bases from J, with 16 bases between. The CDR3 totals 15 residues. The V gene's germline CDR1 is SGDLS and CDR2 YYNGEE. CDR3 region: CASSPSRSGDQPQHF. The DNA of the CDR3 is TGTGCCAGCAGCCCCTCCCGGAGCGGGGATCAGCCCCAGCATTTT.

V and J are TRBV7-6 and TRBJ1-3; D gene uncertain. Germline CDR1 and CDR2: SGHVS and FNYEAQ. The V and J ends lost 5 bases and 2 bases respectively, with 16 bases between them. The CDR3 spans 16 residues. The CDR3 sequence is CASSLFETQPGNTIYF. The CDR3 coding sequence is TGTGCCAGCAGCCTTTTCGAAACACAGCCTGGAAACACCATATATTTT.

The J gene is TRBJ2-3, the V gene TRBV7-3; TRBD2 matches at 7 bases. The CDR3 covers 15 residues. From germline, CDR1 is SGHTA and CDR2 FQGTGA. J was trimmed by 1 base and V by 3 bases; bases with no gene match: 4. The CDR3 loop is CASSLAGVGTDTQYF. The CDR3 nucleotides are TGTGCCAGCAGCTTGGCGGGGGTGGGCACAGATACGCAGTATTTT.

The chain joins TRBV25-1 to TRBJ2-7; 10 bases align to TRBD1. This CDR3 has 13 amino acids. With 6 bases clipped from V and 1 base from J, the junction kept 0 bases outside the gene matches. The germline CDR1 and CDR2 sequences are MGHDK and SYGVNS. CDR3 sequence (DNA): TGTGCCAGCAGGGGACAGGGGTCCTACGAGCAGTACTTC. Translating gives CASRGQGSYEQYF.

The chain carries TRBV18 and TRBJ2-7, with D possibly TRBD2 on 7 matching bases. V was shortened by 1 base and J by 5 bases, with 15 bases between the two germline ends. Germline-derived CDR1 and CDR2 are KGHSH and LQKENI. The CDR3 loop spans 15 amino acids. CDR3 nucleotide sequence: TGTGCCAGCTCACCACTCGAAAGGGGGGGTAACGAGCAGTACTTC. It is translated as CASSPLERGGNEQYF.